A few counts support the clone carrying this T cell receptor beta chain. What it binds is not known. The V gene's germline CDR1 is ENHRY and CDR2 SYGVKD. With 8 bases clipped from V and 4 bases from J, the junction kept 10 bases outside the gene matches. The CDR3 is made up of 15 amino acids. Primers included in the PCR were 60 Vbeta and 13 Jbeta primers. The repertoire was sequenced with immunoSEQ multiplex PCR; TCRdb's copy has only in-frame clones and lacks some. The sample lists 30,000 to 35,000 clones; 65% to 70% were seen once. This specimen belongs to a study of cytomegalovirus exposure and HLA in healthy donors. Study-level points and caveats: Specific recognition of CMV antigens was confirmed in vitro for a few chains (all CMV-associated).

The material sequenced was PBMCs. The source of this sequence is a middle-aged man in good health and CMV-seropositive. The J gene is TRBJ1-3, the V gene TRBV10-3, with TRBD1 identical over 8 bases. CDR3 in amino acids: CAIGVDRAGGNTIYF. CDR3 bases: TGTGCCATCGGCGTGGACAGGGCGGGAGGAAACACCATATATTTT.